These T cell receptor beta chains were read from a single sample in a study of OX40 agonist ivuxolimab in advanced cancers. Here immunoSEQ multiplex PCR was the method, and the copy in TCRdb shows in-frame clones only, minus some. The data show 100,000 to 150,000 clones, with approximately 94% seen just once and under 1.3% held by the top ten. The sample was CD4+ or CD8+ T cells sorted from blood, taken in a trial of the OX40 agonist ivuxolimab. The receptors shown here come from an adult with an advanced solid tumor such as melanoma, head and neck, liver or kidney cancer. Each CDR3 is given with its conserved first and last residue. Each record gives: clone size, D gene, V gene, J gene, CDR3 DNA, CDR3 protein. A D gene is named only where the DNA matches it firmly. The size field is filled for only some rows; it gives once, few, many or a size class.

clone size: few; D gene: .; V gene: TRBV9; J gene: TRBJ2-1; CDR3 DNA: TGTGCCAGCAGCGCCCGACTAGAAGAGCAGTTCTTC; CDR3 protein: CASSARLEEQFF
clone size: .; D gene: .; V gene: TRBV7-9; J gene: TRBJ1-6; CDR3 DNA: TGTGCCAGCAGCCCAGGAGGAAGGGGGAATAATTCACCCCTCCACTTT; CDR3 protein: CASSPGGRGNNSPLHF
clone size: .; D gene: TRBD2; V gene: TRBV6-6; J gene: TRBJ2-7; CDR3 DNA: TGTGCCAGCAGTTACCGCGGGAGTTTGATCGAGCAGTACTTC; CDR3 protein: CASSYRGSLIEQYF
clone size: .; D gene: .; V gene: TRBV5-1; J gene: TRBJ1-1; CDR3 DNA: TGCGCCAGCAGCCCCCCACAGGGAAGGAACACTGAAGCTTTCTTT; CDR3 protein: CASSPPQGRNTEAFF
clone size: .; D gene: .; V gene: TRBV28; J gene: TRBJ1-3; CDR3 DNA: TGTGCCAGCAGTTTGACCGCTGGAAACACCATATATTTT; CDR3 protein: CASSLTAGNTIYF
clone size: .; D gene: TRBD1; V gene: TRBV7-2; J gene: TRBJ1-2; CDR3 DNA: TGTGCCAGCAGGACGGGGACAGGGGACTATGGCTACACCTTC; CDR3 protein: CASRTGTGDYGYTF
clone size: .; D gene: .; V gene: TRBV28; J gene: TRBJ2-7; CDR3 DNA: TGTGCGAGCTTGGGGAAGGGTGCCTTCTACGAGCAGTACTTC; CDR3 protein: CASLGKGAFYEQYF
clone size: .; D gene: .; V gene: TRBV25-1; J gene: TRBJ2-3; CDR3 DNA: TGTGCCAGCAGGGGACCCACAGATACGCAGTATTTT; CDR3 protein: CASRGPTDTQYF
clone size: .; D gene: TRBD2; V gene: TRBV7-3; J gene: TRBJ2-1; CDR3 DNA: TGTGCCAGCAGCTTACCGACGGGGCGGGAGCGGAATGAGCAGTTCTTC; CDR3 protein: CASSLPTGRERNEQFF
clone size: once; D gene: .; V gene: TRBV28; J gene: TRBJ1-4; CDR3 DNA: TGTGCCAGCAGTTTTACAGGTCCCGCGGCTAATGAAAAACTGTTTTTT; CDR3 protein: CASSFTGPAANEKLFF
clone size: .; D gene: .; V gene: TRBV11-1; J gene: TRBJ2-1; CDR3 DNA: TGTGCCAGCAGCACCCACCAACCGGCCGACAATGAGCAGTTCTTC; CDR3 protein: CASSTHQPADNEQFF
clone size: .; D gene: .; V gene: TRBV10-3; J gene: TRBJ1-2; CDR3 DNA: TGTGCCATCAGCGCAGGGGCTAACTATGGCTACACCTTC; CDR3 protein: CAISAGANYGYTF
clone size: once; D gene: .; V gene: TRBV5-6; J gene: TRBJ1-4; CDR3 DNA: TGTGCCAGCAGCTCAGGAGCAACTAATGAAAAACTGTTTTTT; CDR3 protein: CASSSGATNEKLFF
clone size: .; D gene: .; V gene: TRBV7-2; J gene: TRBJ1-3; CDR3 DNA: TGTGCCAGCAGCCTAGGGGGCTCTGGAAACACCATATATTTT; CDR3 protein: CASSLGGSGNTIYF
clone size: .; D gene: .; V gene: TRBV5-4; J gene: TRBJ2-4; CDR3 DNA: TGTGCCAGCAGCTTGGCTGCCAGGGGTAAAGCCAAAAACATTCAGTACTTC; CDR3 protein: CASSLAARGKAKNIQYF
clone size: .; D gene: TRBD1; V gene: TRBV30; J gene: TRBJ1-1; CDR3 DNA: TGTGCCTGGGGGACAGGGATGAACACTGAAGCTTTCTTT; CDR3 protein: CAWGTGMNTEAFF
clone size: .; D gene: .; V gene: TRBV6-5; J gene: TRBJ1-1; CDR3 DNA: TGTGCCAGCGTGGAACGGAGGGGTAAGGCTTTCTTT; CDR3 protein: CASVERRGKAFF
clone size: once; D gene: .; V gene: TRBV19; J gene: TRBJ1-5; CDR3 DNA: TGTGCCAGTAGTATGGACCCGATCGGGCGTAGCAATCAGCCCCAGCATTTT; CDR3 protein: CASSMDPIGRSNQPQHF
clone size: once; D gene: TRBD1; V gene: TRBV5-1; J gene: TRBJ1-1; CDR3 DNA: TGCGCCAGCAGCCCAGGGGGGACCGGCACTGAAGCTTTCTTT; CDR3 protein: CASSPGGTGTEAFF
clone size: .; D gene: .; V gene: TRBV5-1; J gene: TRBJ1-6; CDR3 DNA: TGCGCCAGCAGCCCTGAAAGGGGTTCACCCCTCCACTTT; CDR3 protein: CASSPERGSPLHF
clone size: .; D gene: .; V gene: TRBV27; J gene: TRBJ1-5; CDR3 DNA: TGTGCCAGCAGTCCCCCCGGGGTTTGGTCCCAGCATTTT; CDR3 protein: CASSPPGVWSQHF
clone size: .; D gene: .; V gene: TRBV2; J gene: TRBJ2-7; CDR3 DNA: TGTGCCAGCAGTGAAGCCCGGACAACTTCCGAGCAGTACTTC; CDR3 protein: CASSEARTTSEQYF
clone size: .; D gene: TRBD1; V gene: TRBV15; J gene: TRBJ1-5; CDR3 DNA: TGTGCCACCAGCAGAGATCCGAGCAGGGGGGCTAATCAGCCCCAGCATTTT; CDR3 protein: CATSRDPSRGANQPQHF
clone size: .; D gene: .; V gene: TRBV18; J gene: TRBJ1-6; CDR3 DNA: TGTGCCAGCTCCCCCACGGGGTTGGATTCACCCCTCCACTTT; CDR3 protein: CASSPTGLDSPLHF
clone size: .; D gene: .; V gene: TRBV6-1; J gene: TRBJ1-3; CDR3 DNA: TGTGCCAGCAGTGAATTCAGGGGAGGGCACTCTGGAAACACCATATATTTT; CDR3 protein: CASSEFRGGHSGNTIYF
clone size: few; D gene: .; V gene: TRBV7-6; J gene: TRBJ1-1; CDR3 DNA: TGTGCCAGCAGCTTCGGACAGAGTGAAGCTTTCTTT; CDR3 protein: CASSFGQSEAFF
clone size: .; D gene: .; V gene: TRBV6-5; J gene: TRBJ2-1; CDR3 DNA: TGTGCCAGCAGTTACTCATCGGGGCTTGGCAATGAGCAGTTCTTC; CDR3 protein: CASSYSSGLGNEQFF
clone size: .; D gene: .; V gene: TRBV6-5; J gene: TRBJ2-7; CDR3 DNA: TGTGCCAGCAGTTACTCGATCGGTGGCGAGCAGTACTTC; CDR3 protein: CASSYSIGGEQYF
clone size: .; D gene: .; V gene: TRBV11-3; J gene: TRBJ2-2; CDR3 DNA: TGTGCCAGCAGCTTGGAGGGGACCGGGGAGCTGTTTTTT; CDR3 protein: CASSLEGTGELFF
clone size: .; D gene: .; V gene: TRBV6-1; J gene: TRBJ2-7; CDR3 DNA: TGTGCCAGCTCAGGCTACGAGCAGTACTTC; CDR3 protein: CASSGYEQYF
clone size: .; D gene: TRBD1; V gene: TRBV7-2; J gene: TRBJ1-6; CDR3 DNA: TGTGCCAGCAGCTCGCCCGGGACAGCCATCGGGTATTCACCCCTCCACTTT; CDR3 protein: CASSSPGTAIGYSPLHF
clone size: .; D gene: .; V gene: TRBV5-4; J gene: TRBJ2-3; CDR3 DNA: TGTGCCAGCAGCTTGGTCCACCAGGGAGACACGCAGTATTTT; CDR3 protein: CASSLVHQGDTQYF
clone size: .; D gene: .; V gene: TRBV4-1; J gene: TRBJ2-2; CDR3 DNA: TGCGCCAGCAGCCAAGTGGGCCACGGGGAGCTGTTTTTT; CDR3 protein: CASSQVGHGELFF
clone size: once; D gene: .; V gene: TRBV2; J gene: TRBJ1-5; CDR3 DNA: TGTGCCAGCAGTGAAGATTCCCCGAATCAGCCCCAGCATTTT; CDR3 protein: CASSEDSPNQPQHF
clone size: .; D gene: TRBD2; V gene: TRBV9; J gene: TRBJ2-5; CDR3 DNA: TGTGCCAGCAGCGTAGGCGGTAGCGGGAGTTTCCAAGAGACCCAGTACTTC; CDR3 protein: CASSVGGSGSFQETQYF
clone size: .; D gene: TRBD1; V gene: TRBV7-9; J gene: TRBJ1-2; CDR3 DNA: TGTGCCAGCAGCCGACGACAGGGGATGAACTATGGCTACACCTTC; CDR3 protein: CASSRRQGMNYGYTF
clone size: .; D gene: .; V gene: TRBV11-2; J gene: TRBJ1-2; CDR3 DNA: TGTGCCAGCAGCTTAGACCGTAACTATGGCTACACCTTC; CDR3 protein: CASSLDRNYGYTF
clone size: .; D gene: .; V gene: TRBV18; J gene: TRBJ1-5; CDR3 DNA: TGTGCCAGCTCACCACAGGGGCTCAATCAGCCCCAGCATTTT; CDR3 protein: CASSPQGLNQPQHF
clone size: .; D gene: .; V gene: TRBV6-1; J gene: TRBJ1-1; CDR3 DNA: TGTGCCAGCGTCACGGGCTTCACTGAAGCTTTCTTT; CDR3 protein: CASVTGFTEAFF
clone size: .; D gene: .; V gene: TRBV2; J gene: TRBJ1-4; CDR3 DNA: TGTGCCAGCAGGACAGGACGGAATGAAAAACTGTTTTTT; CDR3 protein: CASRTGRNEKLFF
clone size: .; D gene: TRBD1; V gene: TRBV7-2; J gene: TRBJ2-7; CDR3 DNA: TGTGCCAGCACCTTGATCGGGACAGGGACCGAGCAGTACTTC; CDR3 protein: CASTLIGTGTEQYF
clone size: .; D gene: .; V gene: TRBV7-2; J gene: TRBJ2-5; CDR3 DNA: TGTGCCAGCAGCTTTCGGGTTCGGGAGACCCAGTACTTC; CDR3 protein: CASSFRVRETQYF
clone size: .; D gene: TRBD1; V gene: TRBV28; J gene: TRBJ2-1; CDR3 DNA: TGTGCCAGCAGTTGGACAGGGGACTACAATGAGCAGTTCTTC; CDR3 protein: CASSWTGDYNEQFF
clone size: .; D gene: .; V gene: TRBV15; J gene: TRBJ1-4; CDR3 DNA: TGTGCCACCAGCAGAGTTGGGGGGTCAACTAATGAAAAACTGTTTTTT; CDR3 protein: CATSRVGGSTNEKLFF
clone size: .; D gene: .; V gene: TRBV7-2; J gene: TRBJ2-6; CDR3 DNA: TGTGCCAGCAGCTACTTAGGCAGACGACAAAGTCGGGCCAACGTCCTGACTTTC; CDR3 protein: CASSYLGRRQSRANVLTF
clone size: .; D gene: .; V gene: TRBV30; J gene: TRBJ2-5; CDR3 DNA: TGTGCCGGATACAGGTTATTGGAGACCCAGTACTTC; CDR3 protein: CAGYRLLETQYF
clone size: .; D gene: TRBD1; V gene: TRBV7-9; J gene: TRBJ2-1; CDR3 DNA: TGTGCCAGCAGCCCGACAGGGATTGCCTACAATGAGCAGTTCTTC; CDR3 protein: CASSPTGIAYNEQFF
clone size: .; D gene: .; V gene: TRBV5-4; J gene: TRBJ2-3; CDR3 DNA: TGTGCCAGCAGCTTGGGTGGGGGGCCAGGAACAGATACGCAGTATTTT; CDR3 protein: CASSLGGGPGTDTQYF
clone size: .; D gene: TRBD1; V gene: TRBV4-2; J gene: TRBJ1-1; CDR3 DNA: TGTGCCAGCAGCTTTGAAGCGACAGGGAGGAGCACTGAAGCTTTCTTT; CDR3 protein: CASSFEATGRSTEAFF
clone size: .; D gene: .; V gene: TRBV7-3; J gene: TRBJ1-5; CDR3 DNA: TGTGCCAGCAGCTTATTAGGGGATCAGCCCCAGCATTTT; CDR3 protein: CASSLLGDQPQHF
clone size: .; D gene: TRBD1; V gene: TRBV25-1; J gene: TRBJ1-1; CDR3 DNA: TGTGCCAGCAGTCACAGGGGGCTAGGGACTGAAGCTTTCTTT; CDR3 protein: CASSHRGLGTEAFF
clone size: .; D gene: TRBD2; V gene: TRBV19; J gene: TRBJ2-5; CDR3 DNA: TGTGCCAGTAGTATAGGCCTAGCGGGGACAGAGACCCAGTACTTC; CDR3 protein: CASSIGLAGTETQYF
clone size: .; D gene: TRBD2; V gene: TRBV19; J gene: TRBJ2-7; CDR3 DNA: TGTGCCAGTAGTATAGGACTAGCGGACTCCTACGAGCAGTACTTC; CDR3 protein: CASSIGLADSYEQYF
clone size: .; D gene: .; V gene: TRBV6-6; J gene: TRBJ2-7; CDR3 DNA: TGTGCCAGCAGTCCTTTGGACAACTCCTACGAGCAGTACTTC; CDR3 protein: CASSPLDNSYEQYF
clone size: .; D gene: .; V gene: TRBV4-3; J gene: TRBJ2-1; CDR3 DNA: TGCGCCAGCAGCCGCGACAGTTACAATGAGCAGTTCTTC; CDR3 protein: CASSRDSYNEQFF